The present TCR beta chain was sequenced within a study of T cells after yellow fever vaccination. As for the study in general: Fractions with few cells were prepared using SMART-Seq v4 Ultra Low Input.

TCRdb reanalysed the 5' RACE reads using MiXCR and keeps one entry per CDR3 protein. The sample has about 63,000 distinct CDR3 sequences, less than 8.5% seen once. This clonotype was counted many times. The antigen is not known. Regarding the study as a whole: Post-booster repertoires contained most primary-vaccination clones again (roughly 96% CD4, 85% to 90% CD8).

The junction had 8 bases not matched to a gene; V was cut back by 5 bases and J by 2 bases. The germline CDR1 and CDR2 sequences are SEHNR and FQNEAQ (reference sequence). There are 15 residues in the CDR3. V and J are TRBV7-9 and TRBJ2-7; 8 nucleotides agree with TRBD2. Material: CD8+ T cells sorted from PBMCs, obtained 15 days after the yellow fever booster vaccination. This TCR came from a man aged 25-45 years who received the YFV17D yellow fever vaccine. Written as DNA, the CDR3 is TGTGCCAGCAGCCCTCTAGCGGGTCCCGCCTACGAGCAGTACTTC. This gives the protein CASSPLAGPAYEQYF.